This TCR beta chain emerged from a study of blood T cell repertoires in COVID-19 (dated by TCRdb to 2020 to 2022). Context from the whole study: Samples covering the acute and convalescent phases of COVID-19 were provided by collaborators in the United States, Italy and Spain. Subjects who had been exposed to COVID-19, were actively infected with it, or had recovered from it provided the deeply sampled blood TCRbeta repertoires that made up the dataset. Where HLA class I and class II types were available, the types were taken from metadata supplied by the sample provider, not from assay-based typing. The repertoires were released in a freely available public database meant as a resource for research on the immune response to SARS-CoV-2. The sample metadata nearly always contained a de-identified subject ID, COVID-19 status, age in years and sex. The prospective study material was composed of cDNA or gDNA derived from T cells, B-cell-depleted T cells, or PBMCs. The samples were drawn from two sources: the first 160 participants of the ongoing ImmuneRACE study, and about 1,300 subjects contributed by 6 global collaborators. Study-wide findings and limitations: The amount of clinical and demographic metadata varied by source and participant and was provided uncurated.

Collaborating institutions collected whole blood in K2EDTA tubes following their own protocols. For TCRbeta analysis, collaborators shipped samples as frozen whole blood, isolated PBMCs, or DNA extracted from either of those sample types. V loses 5 bases of germline sequence and J loses 4 bases, and the interval between the two ends is 18 bases. In the germline V gene (reference sequence), CDR1 corresponds to MNHEY and CDR2 to SMNVEV. The CDR3 covers 15 residues, taking in both the cysteine and the phenylalanine. Only the CDR3 DNA is retained, 45 bases long and in frame from the first base. As for this clone: Its recognized antigen is unknown. No base quality values were provided; no much bigger clone lies one nucleotide off.

TCRbeta CDR3 regions were amplified from genomic DNA using the immunoSEQ Assay, a bias-controlled multiplex PCR. The paper's data handling went like this. The number of nucleated cells in each sample was estimated from the amplification of reference gene primers within the assay. To quantify the absolute abundance of each unique TCRbeta CDR3 rearrangement, sequence reads were collapsed and filtered. For each sample, productive Simpson clonality was calculated by taking the square root of Simpson's diversity index across productive rearrangements. In TCRdb, the immuneACCESS table is reduced to in-frame sequences with V and J assigned. These tables do not hold every clone; where another copy was compared, an unresolved V gene accounts for under half, and the others remain unexplained. V and J calls and clone size are as listed in that table; D and trimming were resolved from the DNA. The sample data list approximately 200,000 clones, and around nine tenths of these were observed just once. The leading ten clones occupy approximately 2.3% of the sample.

The TCR originated in an older man with active or convalescent COVID-19. Here the chain combines TRBV27 and TRBJ2-7; 6 matching bases give a weak D call of TRBD1. The sequenced sample was peripheral blood. The DNA reads TGTGCCAGCAGTCGTCAGACAGGCGTGCGATACGAGCAGTACTTC. This is translated as CASSRQTGVRYEQYF.